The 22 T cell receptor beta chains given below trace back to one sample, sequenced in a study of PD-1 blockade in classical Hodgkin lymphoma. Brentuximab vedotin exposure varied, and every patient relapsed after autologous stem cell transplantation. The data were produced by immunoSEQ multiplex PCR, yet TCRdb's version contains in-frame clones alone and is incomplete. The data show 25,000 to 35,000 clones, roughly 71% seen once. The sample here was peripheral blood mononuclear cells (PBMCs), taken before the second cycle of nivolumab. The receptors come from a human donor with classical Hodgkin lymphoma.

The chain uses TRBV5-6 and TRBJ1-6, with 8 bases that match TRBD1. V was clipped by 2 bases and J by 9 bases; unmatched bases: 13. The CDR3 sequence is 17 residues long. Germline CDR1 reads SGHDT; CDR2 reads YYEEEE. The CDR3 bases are TGTGCCAGCAGCTTATGGGGCAGGGGGCCCTTTCTTTCACCCCTCCACTTT. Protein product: CASSLWGRGPFLSPLHF.

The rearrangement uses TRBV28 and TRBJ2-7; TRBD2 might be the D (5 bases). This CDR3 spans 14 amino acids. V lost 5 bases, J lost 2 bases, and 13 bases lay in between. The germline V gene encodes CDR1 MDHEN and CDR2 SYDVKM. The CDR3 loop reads CASSLSGSTYEQYF. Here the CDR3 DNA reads TGTGCCAGCAGTCTATCGGGGAGCACCTACGAGCAGTACTTC.

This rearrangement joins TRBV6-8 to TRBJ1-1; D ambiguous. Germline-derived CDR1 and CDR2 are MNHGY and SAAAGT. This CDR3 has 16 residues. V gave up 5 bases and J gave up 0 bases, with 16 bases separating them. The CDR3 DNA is TGTGCCAGCAGTCCCCTTCGGCTCGGGGTGAACACTGAAGCTTTCTTT. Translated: CASSPLRLGVNTEAFF.

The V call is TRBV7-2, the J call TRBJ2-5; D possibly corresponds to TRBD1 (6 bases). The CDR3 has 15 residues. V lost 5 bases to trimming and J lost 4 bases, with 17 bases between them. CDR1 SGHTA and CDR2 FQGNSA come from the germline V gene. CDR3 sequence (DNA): TGTGCCAGCAGCCTAGAATTGACAGGTACAGAGACCCAGTACTTC. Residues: CASSLELTGTETQYF.

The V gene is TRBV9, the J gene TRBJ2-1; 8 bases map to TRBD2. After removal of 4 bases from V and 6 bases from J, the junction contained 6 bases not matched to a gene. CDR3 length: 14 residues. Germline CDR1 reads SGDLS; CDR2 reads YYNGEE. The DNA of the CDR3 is TGTGCCAGCAGCCTTGCGGGGGGAGTCAATGAGCAGTTCTTC. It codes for CASSLAGGVNEQFF.

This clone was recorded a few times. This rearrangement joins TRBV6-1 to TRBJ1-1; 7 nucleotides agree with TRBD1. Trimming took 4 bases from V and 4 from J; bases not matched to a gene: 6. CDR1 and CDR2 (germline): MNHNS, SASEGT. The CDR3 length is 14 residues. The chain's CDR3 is CASSGNRGSTEAFF. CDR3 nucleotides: TGTGCCAGCAGTGGTAACAGGGGAAGCACTGAAGCTTTCTTT.

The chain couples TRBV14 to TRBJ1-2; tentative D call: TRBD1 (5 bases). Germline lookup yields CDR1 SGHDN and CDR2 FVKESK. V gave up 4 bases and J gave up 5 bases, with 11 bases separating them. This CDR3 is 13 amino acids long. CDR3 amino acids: CASSLAREYGYTF. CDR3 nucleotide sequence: TGTGCCAGCAGCCTCGCCAGGGAGTATGGCTACACCTTC.

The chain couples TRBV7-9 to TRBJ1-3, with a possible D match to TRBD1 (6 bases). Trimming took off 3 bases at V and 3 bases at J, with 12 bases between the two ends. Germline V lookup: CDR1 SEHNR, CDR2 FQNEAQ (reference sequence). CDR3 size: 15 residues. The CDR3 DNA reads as TGTGCCAGCAGCTTGTCTCGACAGGTTGGAAACACCATATATTTT. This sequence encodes CASSLSRQVGNTIYF.

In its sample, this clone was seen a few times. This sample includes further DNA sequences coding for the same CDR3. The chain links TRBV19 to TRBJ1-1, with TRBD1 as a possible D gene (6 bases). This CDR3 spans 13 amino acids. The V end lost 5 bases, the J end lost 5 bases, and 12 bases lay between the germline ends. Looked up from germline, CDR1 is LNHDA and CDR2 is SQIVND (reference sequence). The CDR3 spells CASSFLQGTEAFF. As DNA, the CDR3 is TGTGCCAGTAGTTTCCTTCAGGGGACTGAAGCTTTCTTT.

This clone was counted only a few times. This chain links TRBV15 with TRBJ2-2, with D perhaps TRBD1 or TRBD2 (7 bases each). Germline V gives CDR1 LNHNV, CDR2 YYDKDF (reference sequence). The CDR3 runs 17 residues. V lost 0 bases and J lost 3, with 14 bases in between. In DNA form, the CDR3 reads TGTGCCACCAGCAGAGATCTACAGGGGAGGGACACCGGGGAGCTGTTTTTT. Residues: CATSRDLQGRDTGELFF.

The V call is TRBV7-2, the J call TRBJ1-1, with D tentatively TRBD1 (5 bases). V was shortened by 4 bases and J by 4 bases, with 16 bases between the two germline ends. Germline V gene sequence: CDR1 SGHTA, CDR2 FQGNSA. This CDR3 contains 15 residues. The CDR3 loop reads CASSSSGGDGTEAFF. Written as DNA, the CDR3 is TGTGCCAGCAGCTCCTCCGGGGGTGACGGCACTGAAGCTTTCTTT.

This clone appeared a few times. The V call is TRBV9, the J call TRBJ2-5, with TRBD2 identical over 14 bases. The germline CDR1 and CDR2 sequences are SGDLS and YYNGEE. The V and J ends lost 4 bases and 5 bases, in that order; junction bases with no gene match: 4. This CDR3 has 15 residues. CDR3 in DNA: TGTGCCAGCAGCACGGGACTAGCGGGGGTGGAGACCCAGTACTTC. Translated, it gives CASSTGLAGVETQYF.

This chain's CDR3 is CSVVTSGFLQEGQYF. The CDR3 region has the DNA TGCAGCGTTGTGACTAGCGGGTTTCTCCAGGAGGGGCAGTATTTT. The chain has TRBV29-1 and TRBJ2-3, with TRBD2 matching over 10 bases. The CDR3 covers 15 residues. V shed 4 bases, J shed 11 bases, and the junction held 15 bases outside the gene matches. Germline loops: CDR1 SQVTM, CDR2 ANQGSEA.

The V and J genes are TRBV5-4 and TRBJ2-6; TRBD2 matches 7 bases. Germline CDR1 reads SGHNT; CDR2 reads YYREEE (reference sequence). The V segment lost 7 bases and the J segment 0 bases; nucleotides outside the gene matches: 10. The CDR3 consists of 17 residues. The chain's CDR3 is CASAPMGGYSGANVLTF. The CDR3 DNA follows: TGTGCCAGCGCTCCTATGGGGGGGTACTCTGGGGCCAACGTCCTGACTTTC.

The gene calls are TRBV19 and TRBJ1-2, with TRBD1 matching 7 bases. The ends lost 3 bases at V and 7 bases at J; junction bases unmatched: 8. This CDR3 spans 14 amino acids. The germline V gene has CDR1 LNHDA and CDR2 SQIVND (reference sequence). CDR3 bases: TGTGCCAGTAGTATTCTACAGGGGAATGCTGGCTACACCTTC. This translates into CASSILQGNAGYTF. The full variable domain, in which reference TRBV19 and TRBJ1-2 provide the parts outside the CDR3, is DGGITQSPKYLFRKEGQNVTLSCEQNLNHDAMYWYRQDPGQGLRLIYYSQIVNDFQKGDIAEGYSVSREKKESFPLTVTSAQKNPTAFYLCASSILQGNAGYTFGSGTRLTVV.

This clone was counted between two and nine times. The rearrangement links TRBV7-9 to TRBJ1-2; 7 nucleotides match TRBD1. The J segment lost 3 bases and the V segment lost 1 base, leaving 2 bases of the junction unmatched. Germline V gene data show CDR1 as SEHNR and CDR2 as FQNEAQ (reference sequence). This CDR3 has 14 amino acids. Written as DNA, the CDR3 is TGTGCCAGCAGCTTAGGGGGGACAGACTATGGCTACACCTTC. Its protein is CASSLGGTDYGYTF.

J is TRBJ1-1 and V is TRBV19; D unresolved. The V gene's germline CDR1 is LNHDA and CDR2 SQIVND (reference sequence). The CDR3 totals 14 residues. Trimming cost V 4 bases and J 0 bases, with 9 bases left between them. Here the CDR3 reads CASSTGPMNTEAFF. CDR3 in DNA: TGTGCCAGTAGTACTGGTCCTATGAACACTGAAGCTTTCTTT.

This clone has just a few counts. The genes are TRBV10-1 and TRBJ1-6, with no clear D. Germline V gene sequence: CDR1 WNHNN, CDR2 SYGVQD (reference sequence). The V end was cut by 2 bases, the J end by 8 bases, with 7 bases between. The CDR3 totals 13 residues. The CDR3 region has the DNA TGCGCCAGCAGTGAGGAGAGATATTCACCCCTCCACTTT. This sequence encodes CASSEERYSPLHF.

CDR3 sequence reads: CASSASLGPQSGYTF. CDR3 nucleotides: TGTGCCAGCAGTGCTTCCCTTGGGCCTCAAAGTGGCTACACCTTC. The chain joins TRBV9 to TRBJ1-2, with D hard to call. This CDR3 comprises 15 residues. The germline CDR1 and CDR2 sequences are SGDLS and YYNGEE. V lost 5 bases to trimming and J lost 7 bases, with 21 bases between them.

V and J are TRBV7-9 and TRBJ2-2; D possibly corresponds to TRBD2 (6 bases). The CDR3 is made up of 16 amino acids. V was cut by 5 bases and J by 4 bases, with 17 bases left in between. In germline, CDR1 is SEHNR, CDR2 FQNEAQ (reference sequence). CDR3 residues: CASSERGGKATGELFF. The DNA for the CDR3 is TGTGCCAGCAGCGAAAGGGGCGGGAAGGCCACCGGGGAGCTGTTTTTT.

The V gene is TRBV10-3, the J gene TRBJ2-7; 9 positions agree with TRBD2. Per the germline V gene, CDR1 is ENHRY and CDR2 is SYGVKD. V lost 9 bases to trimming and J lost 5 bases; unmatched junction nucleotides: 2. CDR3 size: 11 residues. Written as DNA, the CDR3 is TGTGCCATAGGACTAGCGAACGAGCAGTACTTC. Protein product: CAIGLANEQYF.

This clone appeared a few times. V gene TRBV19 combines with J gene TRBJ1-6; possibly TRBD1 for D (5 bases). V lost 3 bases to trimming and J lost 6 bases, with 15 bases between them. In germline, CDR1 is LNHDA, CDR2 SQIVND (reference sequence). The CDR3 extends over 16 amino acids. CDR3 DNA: TGTGCCAGTAGTATGCTACCGGGACTAGGTAATTCACCCCTCCACTTT. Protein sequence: CASSMLPGLGNSPLHF. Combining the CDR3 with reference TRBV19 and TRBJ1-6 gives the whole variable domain DGGITQSPKYLFRKEGQNVTLSCEQNLNHDAMYWYRQDPGQGLRLIYYSQIVNDFQKGDIAEGYSVSREKKESFPLTVTSAQKNPTAFYLCASSMLPGLGNSPLHFGNGTRLTVT.